This T cell receptor (beta chain) was captured by sequencing in a study of CD8 T cells in ankylosing spondylitis. General study results and limits: In peripheral blood, disease-linked CD8+ clones occurred at relatively low frequencies. A TCR beta motif of under 10 highly homologous variants appeared characteristic of ankylosing spondylitis blood.

The sample holds a few counts of this clonotype. As yet, its antigen is unknown. The CDR3 totals 14 residues. Trimming took off 7 bases at V and 3 bases at J, with 13 bases between the two ends. TCRdb re-called the 5' RACE reads with MiXCR, one entry per CDR3 protein. The repertoire consists of fewer than 400,000 distinct CDR3 sequences, with 20% to 25% occurring once and the leading ten covering about 15%. The receptor was isolated from a male donor with ankylosing spondylitis. The genes are TRBV12-3 or TRBV12-4 and TRBJ2-1, with D unresolved. The sequenced material came from blood, either unsorted or a sorted T cell fraction (not recorded which). The CDR3 is CASTPIKDYNEQFF. In DNA, the CDR3 is TGTGCCAGCACTCCTATCAAGGACTACAATGAGCAGTTCTTC.